This T cell receptor (beta chain) was captured in a study of identical twins. Unique molecular identifiers were present on the cDNA, and a universal primer site came from template switching. TCRdb reprocessed the 5' RACE reads with MiXCR, giving one entry per CDR3 protein. The sample has some 600,000 distinct CDR3 sequences, less than 9% seen once. The V gene's germline CDR1 is SNHLY and CDR2 FYNNEI. With 3 bases removed from V and 0 bases from J, the gap between germline ends came to 9 bases. The CDR3 consists of 14 residues. At least ten counts were recorded for this clonotype. Its specificity is unknown. Study-wide points: Among monozygotic twins, out-of-frame TCR alpha sharing exceeded what models predicted. Conclusions were based on cross-sectional statistical analysis, without following the same donors. Researchers caution that invariant MAIT and iNKT cells could partly confound zero-insertion analyses.

This sample also belongs to another study, concerning yellow fever vaccine responses in identical twins.

The V call is TRBV2, the J call TRBJ2-7; D might be TRBD2 (5 bases). The TCR was taken from a woman younger than 35 in good health. Sequences were obtained from PBMCs. The CDR3 is CASSDGGYSYEQYF. The CDR3 DNA is TGTGCCAGCAGTGATGGCGGGTACTCCTACGAGCAGTACTTC.